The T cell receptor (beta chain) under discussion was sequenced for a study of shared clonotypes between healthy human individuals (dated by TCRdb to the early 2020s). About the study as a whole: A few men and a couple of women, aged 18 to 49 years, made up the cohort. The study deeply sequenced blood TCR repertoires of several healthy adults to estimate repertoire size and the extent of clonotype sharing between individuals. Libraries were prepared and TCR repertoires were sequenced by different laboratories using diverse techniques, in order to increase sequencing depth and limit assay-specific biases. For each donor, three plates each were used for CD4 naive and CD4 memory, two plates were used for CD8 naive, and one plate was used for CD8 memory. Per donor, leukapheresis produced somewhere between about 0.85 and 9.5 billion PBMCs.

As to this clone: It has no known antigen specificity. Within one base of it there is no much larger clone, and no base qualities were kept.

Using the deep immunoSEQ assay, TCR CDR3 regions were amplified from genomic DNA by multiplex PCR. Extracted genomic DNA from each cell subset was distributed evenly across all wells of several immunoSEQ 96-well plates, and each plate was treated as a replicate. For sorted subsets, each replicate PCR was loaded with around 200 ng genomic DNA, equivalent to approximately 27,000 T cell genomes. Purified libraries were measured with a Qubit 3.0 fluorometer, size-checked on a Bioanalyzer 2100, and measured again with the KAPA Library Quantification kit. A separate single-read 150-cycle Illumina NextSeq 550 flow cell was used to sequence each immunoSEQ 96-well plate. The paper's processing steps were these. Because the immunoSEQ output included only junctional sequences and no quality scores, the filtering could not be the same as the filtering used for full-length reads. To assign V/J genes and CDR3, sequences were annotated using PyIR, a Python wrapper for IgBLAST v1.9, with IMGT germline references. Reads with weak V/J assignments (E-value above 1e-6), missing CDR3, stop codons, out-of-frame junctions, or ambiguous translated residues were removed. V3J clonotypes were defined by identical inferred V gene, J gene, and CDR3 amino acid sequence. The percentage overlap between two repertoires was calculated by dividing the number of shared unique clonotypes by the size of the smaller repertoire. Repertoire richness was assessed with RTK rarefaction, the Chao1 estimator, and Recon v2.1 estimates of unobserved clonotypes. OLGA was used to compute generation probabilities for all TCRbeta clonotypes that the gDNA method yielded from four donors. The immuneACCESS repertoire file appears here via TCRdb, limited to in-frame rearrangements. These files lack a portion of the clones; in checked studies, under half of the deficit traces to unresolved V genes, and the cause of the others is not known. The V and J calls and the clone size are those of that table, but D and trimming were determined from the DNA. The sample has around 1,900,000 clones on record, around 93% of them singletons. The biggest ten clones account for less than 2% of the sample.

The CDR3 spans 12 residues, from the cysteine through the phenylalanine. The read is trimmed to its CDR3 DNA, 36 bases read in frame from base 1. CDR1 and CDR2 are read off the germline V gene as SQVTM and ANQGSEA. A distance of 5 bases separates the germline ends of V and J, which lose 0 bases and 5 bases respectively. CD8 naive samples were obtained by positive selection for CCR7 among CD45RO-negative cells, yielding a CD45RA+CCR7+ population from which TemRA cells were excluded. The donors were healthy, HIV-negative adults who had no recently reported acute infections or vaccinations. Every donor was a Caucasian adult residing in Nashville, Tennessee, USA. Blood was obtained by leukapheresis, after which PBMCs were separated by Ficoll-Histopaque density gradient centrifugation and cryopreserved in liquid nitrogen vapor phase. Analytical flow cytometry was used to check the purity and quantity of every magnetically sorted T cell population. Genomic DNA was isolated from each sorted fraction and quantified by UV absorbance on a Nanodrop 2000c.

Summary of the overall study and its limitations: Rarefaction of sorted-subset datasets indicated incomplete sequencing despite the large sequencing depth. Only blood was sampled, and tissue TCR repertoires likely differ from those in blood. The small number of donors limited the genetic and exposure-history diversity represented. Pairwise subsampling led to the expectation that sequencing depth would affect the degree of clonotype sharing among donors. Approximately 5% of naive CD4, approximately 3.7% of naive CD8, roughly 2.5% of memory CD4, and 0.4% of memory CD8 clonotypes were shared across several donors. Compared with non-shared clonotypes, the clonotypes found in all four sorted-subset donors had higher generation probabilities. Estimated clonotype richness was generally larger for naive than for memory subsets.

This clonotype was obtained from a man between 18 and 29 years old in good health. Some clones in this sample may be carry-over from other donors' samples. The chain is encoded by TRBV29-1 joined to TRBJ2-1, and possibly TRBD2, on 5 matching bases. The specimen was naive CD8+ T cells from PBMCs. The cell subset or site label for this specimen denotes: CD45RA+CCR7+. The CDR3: CSVEELDNEQFF. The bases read TGCAGCGTTGAAGAACTAGACAATGAGCAGTTCTTC.